Listed below are T cell receptor beta chains from one sample, sequenced in a study of siplizumab effects on memory and regulatory T cells. Profiling relied on immunoSEQ multiplex PCR, and the TCRdb table lists in-frame clones only, not all of them. The data contain 87,000 or so clones, about 94% of them seen just once; the ten biggest clones take up less than 0.4%. The specimen was non-Treg CD4+ T cells sorted from blood. The receptors shown here come from a human donor in good health. Each CDR3 is given with its conserved first and last residue. The D gene is left open where the match is weak. The size field is filled for only some rows; it gives once, few, many or a size class.

>-|-|TRBV2|TRBJ2-3
TGTGCCAGCAGGCGCCTTAGCACAGATACGCAGTATTTT
CASRRLSTDTQYF
>-|-|TRBV4-2|TRBJ2-2
TGTGCCAGCAGCCAACCACAGGGGAGGCCATGGATCGGGGAGCTGTTTTTT
CASSQPQGRPWIGELFF
>-|-|TRBV21-1|TRBJ2-5
TGTGCCAGCCGAAAGGGTGAGACTAGCGGGGGTCTAGGAGAGACCCAGTACTTC
CASRKGETSGGLGETQYF
>-|-|TRBV5-1|TRBJ1-3
TGCGCCAGCAGCTTTGGCAGCCCTGGGAACACCATATATTTT
CASSFGSPGNTIYF
>-|once|TRBV30|TRBJ2-1
TGTGCCTGGACCCGCGTAACCTCCTACAATGAGCAGTTCTTC
CAWTRVTSYNEQFF
>-|-|TRBV9|TRBJ1-3
TGTGCCAGCAGCGTAGAGGGAGTTGGCCCATCCTCTGGAAACACCATATATTTT
CASSVEGVGPSSGNTIYF
>-|-|TRBV4-2|TRBJ2-1
TGTGCCAGCAGCCCACTCGAGACATCAAGCCTTGAGCAGTTCTTC
CASSPLETSSLEQFF
>-|-|TRBV14|TRBJ1-1
TGTGCCAGCAGCCACGCCGGGGCGAACACTGAAGCTTTCTTT
CASSHAGANTEAFF
>-|-|TRBV6-1|TRBJ2-7
TGTGCCAGCACTGTTATAGTATCTTCCTACGAGCAGTACTTC
CASTVIVSSYEQYF
>TRBD1|few|TRBV7-9|TRBJ1-2
TGTGCCAGCAGCTTAACGGACAGGGGGCTACAAGGCTACACCTTC
CASSLTDRGLQGYTF